The 32 T cell receptor beta chains presented below share a single source sample, sequenced in a study of OX40 agonist ivuxolimab in advanced cancers. Here immunoSEQ multiplex PCR was the method, and the copy in TCRdb shows in-frame clones only, minus some. The sample contains fewer than 85,000 clones, roughly four fifths of which appear only once. The input for sequencing was CD4+ or CD8+ T cells sorted from blood, taken in a trial of the OX40 agonist ivuxolimab. These TCRs come from an adult with an advanced solid tumor such as melanoma, head and neck, liver or kidney cancer.

To note about this clone: This likely comes from a read error, as the CDR3 has no conserved phenylalanine or tryptophan at its end. The chain carries TRBV29-1 and TRBJ1-1; 9 positions match TRBD1. Trimming cost V 6 bases and J 5 bases; bases outside gene matches: 10. The V gene's germline CDR1 is SQVTM and CDR2 ANQGSEA. This CDR3 is built from 14 residues. CDR3 nucleotides: TGCAGCGTCCAAAGGGGACAGGGAGAGACTGAAGCTTTCCTT. Protein product: CSVQRGQGETEAFL.

The genes are TRBV18 and TRBJ2-1, with D perhaps TRBD2 (5 bases). V lost 4 bases, J lost 5 bases, and 12 bases lay in between. CDR1 and CDR2 (germline): KGHSH, LQKENI. This CDR3 has 14 residues. CDR3 sequence: CASSRGLEDNEQFF. CDR3 coding DNA: TGTGCCAGCTCACGAGGACTTGAGGACAATGAGCAGTTCTTC.

The chain is built from TRBV6-6 and TRBJ1-2; D remains ambiguous. CDR3 length: 12 residues. The germline CDR1 and CDR2 sequences are MNHNY and SVGAGI (reference sequence). The germline V and J ends were trimmed by 2 bases and 5 bases, with 6 bases remaining between them. The CDR3 coding sequence is TGTGCCAGCAGTTACAGCCCTTATGGCTACACCTTC. This sequence encodes CASSYSPYGYTF.

CDR3 in DNA: TGTGCCAGCAGTGAAAACAGGGTACCAGCAAACATTCAGTACTTC. It translates to CASSENRVPANIQYF. The chain joins TRBV2 to TRBJ2-4, with D possibly matching TRBD1 (6 bases). Between the trimmed V and J ends, which lost 2 bases and 6 bases, there was a span of 14 bases. Germline V gene data show CDR1 as SNHLY and CDR2 as FYNNEI. The CDR3 covers 15 residues. Complete variable domain (other parts from reference TRBV2 and TRBJ2-4): EPEVTQTPSHQVTQMGQEVILRCVPISNHLYFYWYRQILGQKVEFLVSFYNNEISEKSEIFDDQFSVERPDGSNFTLKIRSTKLEDSAMYFCASSENRVPANIQYFGAGTRLSVL.

This chain connects TRBV11-2 to TRBJ2-7; D remains ambiguous. The CDR3 covers 15 residues. Trimming shortened V by 3 bases and J by 2 bases, and 14 bases separated the two germline ends. The V gene's germline CDR1 is SGHAT and CDR2 FQNNGV. The CDR3 DNA sequence: TGTGCCAGCAGCTTTCTCATAACCCCCACCTACGAGCAGTACTTC. This translates into CASSFLITPTYEQYF.

V and J are TRBV4-1 and TRBJ1-4, with TRBD1 matching 7 bases. In germline, CDR1 is MGHRA, CDR2 YSYEKL. The CDR3 runs to 19 residues. J gave up 7 bases and V 0 bases, and 17 bases lay outside the gene matches. CDR3 sequence: CASSQDWDSEGARGEKLFF. The CDR3 DNA follows: TGCGCCAGCAGCCAAGATTGGGACAGCGAGGGGGCCCGTGGTGAAAAACTGTTTTTT.

The rearrangement uses TRBV6-1 and TRBJ1-6; the D is unclear. V was clipped by 3 bases and J by 9 bases, with 9 bases between them. CDR1 and CDR2 (germline): MNHNS, SASEGT. The CDR3 contains 13 residues. The CDR3 here is CASSDGFGSPLHF. In DNA form, the CDR3 reads TGTGCCAGCAGTGACGGTTTCGGTTCACCCCTCCACTTT.

DNA for the CDR3: TGCGCCAGCACCCAGGGGTGGACAAACACTGAAGCTTTCTTT. Encoded protein: CASTQGWTNTEAFF. The chain is built from TRBV5-1 and TRBJ1-1; D might be TRBD1 (6 bases). The V and J ends lost 6 bases and 2 bases respectively, with 14 bases between them. There are 14 residues in the CDR3. Germline CDR1 reads SGHRS; CDR2 reads YFSETQ.

The rearrangement uses TRBV11-3 and TRBJ2-7; a weak D match, TRBD2 (6 bases). CDR3 length equals 13 residues. CDR1 is SGHNT and CDR2 is YENEEA in the germline V gene. V lost 6 bases to trimming and J lost 3 bases, with 12 bases between them. The CDR3 loop is CASRPAGIYEQYF. In nucleotides, the CDR3 is TGTGCCAGCAGGCCCGCGGGGATCTACGAGCAGTACTTC.

The rearrangement joins TRBV28 to TRBJ2-1, with D perhaps matching TRBD2 (5 bases). Trimming stripped 5 bases from V and 10 bases from J, with 15 bases between. The CDR3 totals 13 residues. Germline CDR1 is MDHEN and CDR2 is SYDVKM. CDR3 protein: CASSPSGTGEQFF. Written as DNA, the CDR3 is TGTGCCAGCAGTCCTTCCGGCACGGGGGAGCAGTTCTTC.

The chain recombines TRBV5-4 with TRBJ1-3; no reliable D call. The CDR3 contains 13 residues. The germline V gene encodes CDR1 SGHNT and CDR2 YYREEE (reference sequence). Trimming shortened V by 0 bases and J by 6 bases, and 7 bases separated the two germline ends. The CDR3, as DNA: TGTGCCAGCAGCTTGGTTGCGGAAAACACCATATATTTT. Its protein product is CASSLVAENTIYF. Full variable domain (remainder filled in from reference TRBV5-4 and TRBJ1-3): ETGVTQSPTHLIKTRGQQVTLRCSSQSGHNTVSWYQQALGQGPQFIFQYYREEENGRGNFPPRFSGLQFPNYSSELNVNALELDDSALYLCASSLVAENTIYFGEGSWLTVV.

This clone was seen a single time. The chain employs TRBV29-1 and TRBJ2-4, with D perhaps TRBD2 (6 bases). The CDR3 has 14 amino acids. V was trimmed by 4 bases and J by 9 bases, leaving 19 bases between them. Germline V lookup: CDR1 SQVTM, CDR2 ANQGSEA. In DNA form, the CDR3 reads TGCAGCGTTGGACCCAGAGAGATGGGGGGCATTCAGTACTTC. Amino acids: CSVGPREMGGIQYF.

This sequence joins TRBV18 and TRBJ2-1; 8 bases are a match to TRBD2. Germline assignment: CDR1 KGHSH and CDR2 LQKENI. V shed 6 bases, J shed 1 base, and the junction held 5 bases outside the gene matches. The CDR3 consists of 15 residues. CDR3 DNA: TGTGCCAGCTCCCCCCCTAGCGGGTCCTACAATGAGCAGTTCTTC. Amino acid sequence: CASSPPSGSYNEQFF.

This chain links TRBV19 with TRBJ1-5; D is unclear. From germline, CDR1 is LNHDA and CDR2 SQIVND (reference sequence). CDR3 length: 13 residues. V lost 7 bases and J 7 bases, leaving 14 bases between the germline ends. This chain's CDR3 is CASTLDSYQPQHF. The DNA for the CDR3 is TGTGCCAGTACCCTTGACTCATACCAGCCCCAGCATTTT.

This chain connects TRBV18 to TRBJ2-1; 7 bases are a match to TRBD2. The CDR3 contains 15 residues. Germline V gene sequence: CDR1 KGHSH, CDR2 LQKENI. With V trimmed by 3 bases and J by 0 bases, 2 bases remained unmatched. The CDR3 loop reads CASSPRGSSYNEQFF. The CDR3 bases are TGTGCCAGCTCACCGCGGGGGAGCTCCTACAATGAGCAGTTCTTC. Looking up the rest from reference TRBV18 and TRBJ2-1 gives the full variable domain: NAGVMQNPRHLVRRRGQEARLRCSPMKGHSHVYWYRQLPEEGLKFMVYLQKENIIDESGMPKERFSAEFPKEGPSILRIQQVVRGDSAAYFCASSPRGSSYNEQFFGPGTRLTVL.

J is TRBJ2-7 and V is TRBV6-1; 7 bases map to TRBD2. Germline trimming cut 6 bases from V and 2 bases from J; bases unmatched to any gene: 7. CDR3 length: 14 residues. CDR1 and CDR2 (germline): MNHNS, SASEGT. CDR3 nucleotides: TGTGCCAGCAGCGTTTTGGGGGGGACCTACGAGCAGTACTTC. Translating gives CASSVLGGTYEQYF.

V usage is TRBV5-4 and J usage is TRBJ2-5; the D gene could be TRBD1 or TRBD2 (5 bases each). Per the germline V gene, CDR1 is SGHNT and CDR2 is YYREEE (reference sequence). The CDR3 consists of 14 residues. V lost 4 bases to trimming and J lost 2 bases, with 12 bases between them. The CDR3 loop reads CASSIPGRQETQYF. DNA for the CDR3: TGTGCCAGCAGCATACCGGGACGGCAAGAGACCCAGTACTTC. Supplemented by reference TRBV5-4 and TRBJ2-5, the full variable domain reads ETGVTQSPTHLIKTRGQQVTLRCSSQSGHNTVSWYQQALGQGPQFIFQYYREEENGRGNFPPRFSGLQFPNYSSELNVNALELDDSALYLCASSIPGRQETQYFGPGTRLLVL.

The chain has TRBV27 and TRBJ2-5, with a possible D match to TRBD2 (6 bases). V gave up 8 bases and J gave up 7 bases, with 20 bases separating them. This CDR3 comprises 14 residues. Germline V gene lookup returns CDR1 MNHEY and CDR2 SMNVEV (reference sequence). CDR3 region: CASSPGTPILTQYF. The CDR3 DNA is TGTGCCAGCTCCCCCGGGACTCCCATTTTGACCCAGTACTTC.

The V gene is TRBV25-1, the J gene TRBJ2-3; D may be TRBD2 (6 bases). V was cut by 8 bases and J by 6 bases, with 9 bases left in between. CDR3 size: 11 residues. Per germline, CDR1 MGHDK and CDR2 SYGVNS. The CDR3 loop reads CASARGDTQYF. The CDR3 bases are TGTGCCAGCGCCCGGGGGGATACGCAGTATTTT. The full variable domain, with the rest looked up from reference TRBV25-1 and TRBJ2-3, is EADIYQTPRYLVIGTGKKITLECSQTMGHDKMYWYQQDPGMELHLIHYSYGVNSTEKGDLSSESTVSRIRTEHFPLTLESARPSHTSQYLCASARGDTQYFGPGTRLTVL.

The rearrangement joins TRBV30 to TRBJ1-1; possible D gene TRBD1, 6 bases. CDR1 and CDR2 from the germline V gene are GTSNPN and SVGIG (reference sequence). The CDR3 is 13 amino acids. V was trimmed by 2 bases and J by 1 base, leaving 8 bases between them. The CDR3 loop is CAWSRGGNTEAFF. In DNA form, the CDR3 reads TGTGCCTGGAGTAGGGGGGGGAACACTGAAGCTTTCTTT.

The rearrangement uses TRBV19 and TRBJ1-2, with 7 bases fitting TRBD1. This CDR3 is built from 15 residues. The germline CDR1 and CDR2 sequences are LNHDA and SQIVND (reference sequence). The junction had 10 bases not matched to a gene; V was cut back by 5 bases and J by 4 bases. DNA for the CDR3: TGTGCCAGTAGTGAAAATTGGGACAGCTCCTATGGCTACACCTTC. Protein sequence: CASSENWDSSYGYTF.

This chain connects TRBV5-6 to TRBJ2-1; D is unclear. CDR1 is SGHDT, CDR2 YYEEEE, per germline. The CDR3 consists of 15 residues. The V end was cut by 7 bases, the J end by 1 base, with 15 bases between. As DNA, the CDR3 is TGTGCCAGCTTCCTGGGAAGAGTTTCCTACAATGAGCAGTTCTTC. Translating it yields CASFLGRVSYNEQFF.

V gene TRBV28 combines with J gene TRBJ1-3; no firm D call. CDR1 MDHEN and CDR2 SYDVKM come from the germline V gene. Trimming took off 1 base at V and 4 bases at J, with 2 bases between the two ends. This CDR3 has 12 residues. This CDR3 reads CASSLFGNTIYF. DNA for the CDR3: TGTGCCAGCAGTTTATTCGGAAACACCATATATTTT. The full variable domain, completed using reference TRBV28 and TRBJ1-3, is DVKVTQSSRYLVKRTGEKVFLECVQDMDHENMFWYRQDPGLGLRLIYFSYDVKMKEKGDIPEGYSVSREKKERFSLILESASTNQTSMYLCASSLFGNTIYFGEGSWLTVV.

The V and J genes are TRBV20-1 and TRBJ1-1; no reliable D call. CDR1 and CDR2 (germline): DFQATT, SNEGSKA (reference sequence). The CDR3 covers 11 residues. The V end was cut by 6 bases, the J end by 7 bases, with 12 bases between. The CDR3 DNA reads as TGCAGTGCAAAGCGATCCCGTGAAGCTTTCTTT. Its translation is CSAKRSREAFF.

The chain combines TRBV28 with TRBJ2-4; 10 bases fit TRBD2. Germline V gene data show CDR1 as MDHEN and CDR2 as SYDVKM. Losses at the gene ends were 4 bases for V and 5 bases for J; bases not matched to a gene: 5. The length of the CDR3 is 15 residues. CDR3 bases: TGTGCCAGCAGTTCAAGCGGGACTAGCGAAAACATTCAGTACTTC. Translated, it gives CASSSSGTSENIQYF.

In its sample, this clone is medium-sized. J is TRBJ2-7 and V is TRBV6-5; D gene uncertain. Germline V gives CDR1 MNHEY, CDR2 SVGAGI. The CDR3 is made up of 15 amino acids. V gave up 9 bases and J gave up 5 bases, with 23 bases separating them. The CDR3, as DNA: TGTGCCAGTTCCCTCGAGGCTCTTACTCTCAACGAGCAGTACTTC. Translating gives CASSLEALTLNEQYF.

The chain combines TRBV10-3 with TRBJ2-3; D is perhaps TRBD2 (7 bases). Germline CDR1 and CDR2: ENHRY and SYGVKD. There are 14 residues in the CDR3. V gave up 3 bases and J gave up 7 bases, with 14 bases separating them. CDR3 nucleotides: TGTGCCATCAGTGACCCCGCGGGGGCGAATACGCAGTATTTT. Translated: CAISDPAGANTQYF.

Notes on this clone: The junction and the germline gene differ at one end; a read error may be behind it. The chain joins TRBV5-1 to TRBJ2-7; 9 bases are shared with TRBD1. CDR3 length: 12 residues. Germline V gene lookup returns CDR1 SGHRS and CDR2 YFSETQ. CDR3 sequence reads: CASTLTGGEQYF. In DNA form, the CDR3 reads TGCGCCAGCACCTTGACAGGGGGCGAGCAGTACTTC.

The chain has TRBV15 and TRBJ1-6, with D possibly matching TRBD1 (5 bases). V lost 5 bases, J lost 1 base, and 15 bases lay in between. The CDR3 is made up of 17 amino acids. The germline CDR1 and CDR2 sequences are LNHNV and YYDKDF (reference sequence). This CDR3 is CATSRDPPGSYNSPLHF. The CDR3 DNA is TGTGCCACCAGCCGGGACCCCCCTGGGTCCTATAATTCACCCCTCCACTTT.

The count of this clone is one. The chain links TRBV27 to TRBJ2-7, with 10 bases aligning to TRBD2. The CDR3 extends over 15 amino acids. Germline V gene lookup returns CDR1 MNHEY and CDR2 SMNVEV (reference sequence). V lost 0 bases to trimming and J lost 4 bases; unmatched junction nucleotides: 3. The CDR3 DNA follows: TGTGCCAGCAGTTTATCGGCTAGCGGGAGATACGAGCAGTACTTC. Its protein product is CASSLSASGRYEQYF.

The rearrangement joins TRBV30 to TRBJ1-3; 7 nucleotides match TRBD1. The germline CDR1 and CDR2 sequences are GTSNPN and SVGIG (reference sequence). The trim removed 5 bases at V and 4 bases at J, leaving 5 bases unmatched. The CDR3 length is 13 residues. DNA of the CDR3: TGTGCCTGGCACAGGGGACGAGGAAACACCATATATTTT. This sequence encodes CAWHRGRGNTIYF.

V usage is TRBV9 and J usage is TRBJ2-3; D might be TRBD1 (7 bases). The CDR3 spans 15 residues. Per germline, CDR1 SGDLS and CDR2 YYNGEE. V lost 4 bases, J lost 3 bases, and 15 bases lay in between. CDR3 in amino acids: CASSPRAGGTDTQYF. CDR3 DNA: TGTGCCAGCAGCCCCCGGGCAGGGGGGACAGATACGCAGTATTTT.